This is a list of T cell receptor beta chains from one sample in a study of OX40 agonist ivuxolimab in advanced cancers. Sequencing used immunoSEQ multiplex PCR; TCRdb keeps in-frame clones, though not all of them. The table shows about 66,000 clones, with just over 85% occurring only once. Sequences were derived from CD4+ or CD8+ T cells sorted from blood, sampled in a trial of the OX40 agonist ivuxolimab. These receptors were obtained from an adult with an advanced solid tumor such as melanoma, head and neck, liver or kidney cancer. CDR3s include the opening cysteine and the closing phenylalanine or tryptophan. D genes are given only for firm matches. Clone size is given for some rows only: seen once, a few or many times, or a class if the clone is expanded.

V gene: TRBV29-1
CDR3 length: 11
D gene: .
clone size: .
J gene: TRBJ2-7
CDR3 protein: CSVGQAYEQYF
CDR3 DNA: TGCAGCGTTGGACAGGCCTACGAGCAGTACTTC

V gene: TRBV10-2
CDR3 length: 14
D gene: .
clone size: .
J gene: TRBJ1-4
CDR3 protein: CASRDVELTEKLFF
CDR3 DNA: TGCGCCAGCAGGGATGTGGAGCTGACCGAAAAACTGTTTTTT

V gene: TRBV10-3
CDR3 length: 13
D gene: .
clone size: .
J gene: TRBJ2-4
CDR3 protein: CAISPPPGDIQYF
CDR3 DNA: TGTGCCATCAGCCCCCCCCCGGGAGACATTCAGTACTTC

V gene: TRBV7-3
CDR3 length: 10
D gene: .
clone size: few
J gene: TRBJ1-2
CDR3 protein: CASSSQGYTF
CDR3 DNA: TGTGCCAGCAGCTCACAGGGCTACACCTTC

V gene: TRBV19
CDR3 length: 14
D gene: .
clone size: .
J gene: TRBJ2-6
CDR3 protein: CASSRNSGANVLTF
CDR3 DNA: TGTGCCAGTAGTCGCAACTCTGGGGCCAACGTCCTGACTTTC

V gene: TRBV10-3
CDR3 length: 14
D gene: .
clone size: .
J gene: TRBJ1-5
CDR3 protein: CAINQLGPNQPQHF
CDR3 DNA: TGTGCCATCAATCAGTTGGGTCCCAATCAGCCCCAGCATTTT

V gene: TRBV18
CDR3 length: 14
D gene: .
clone size: .
J gene: TRBJ1-2
CDR3 protein: CASSLTGVNYGYTF
CDR3 DNA: TGTGCCAGCTCACTAACGGGAGTCAACTATGGCTACACCTTC

V gene: TRBV7-9
CDR3 length: 15
D gene: TRBD1
clone size: .
J gene: TRBJ1-1
CDR3 protein: CASSLSGGANTEAFF
CDR3 DNA: TGTGCCAGCAGCCTCTCAGGGGGCGCTAACACTGAAGCTTTCTTT

V gene: TRBV5-1
CDR3 length: 14
D gene: .
clone size: few
J gene: TRBJ2-5
CDR3 protein: CASSSQDPRETQYF
CDR3 DNA: TGCGCCAGCAGCTCACAGGACCCGCGGGAGACCCAGTACTTC

V gene: TRBV7-6
CDR3 length: 15
D gene: .
clone size: .
J gene: TRBJ1-1
CDR3 protein: CASSLGRTLNTEAFF
CDR3 DNA: TGTGCCAGCAGCTTAGGGCGGACTTTGAACACTGAAGCTTTCTTT

V gene: TRBV30
CDR3 length: 11
D gene: .
clone size: .
J gene: TRBJ2-5
CDR3 protein: CAWADQETQYF
CDR3 DNA: TGTGCCTGGGCTGATCAAGAGACCCAGTACTTC

V gene: TRBV6-1
CDR3 length: 14
D gene: .
clone size: .
J gene: TRBJ2-1
CDR3 protein: CASSEAVLEYEQFF
CDR3 DNA: TGTGCCAGCAGTGAGGCAGTGCTCGAATACGAGCAGTTCTTC

V gene: TRBV7-3
CDR3 length: 13
D gene: TRBD1
clone size: few
J gene: TRBJ1-6
CDR3 protein: CASSPDRGSPLHF
CDR3 DNA: TGTGCCAGCAGTCCTGACAGGGGTTCACCCCTCCACTTT

V gene: TRBV28
CDR3 length: 15
D gene: .
clone size: .
J gene: TRBJ1-5
CDR3 protein: CASSAPRGAEQPQHF
CDR3 DNA: TGTGCCAGCAGTGCCCCGCGGGGGGCAGAGCAGCCCCAGCATTTT

V gene: TRBV4-2
CDR3 length: 11
D gene: .
clone size: .
J gene: TRBJ2-7
CDR3 protein: CASSQGDEQYF
CDR3 DNA: TGTGCCAGCAGCCAAGGTGACGAGCAGTACTTC

V gene: TRBV19
CDR3 length: 13
D gene: .
clone size: once
J gene: TRBJ2-7
CDR3 protein: CASSSTEYYEQYF
CDR3 DNA: TGTGCCAGTAGCTCCACGGAGTACTACGAGCAGTACTTC

V gene: TRBV6-1
CDR3 length: 13
D gene: .
clone size: .
J gene: TRBJ1-4
CDR3 protein: CASTVRLWEKLFF
CDR3 DNA: TGTGCCAGCACAGTAAGGTTATGGGAAAAACTGTTTTTT

V gene: TRBV11-3
CDR3 length: 15
D gene: TRBD2
clone size: once
J gene: TRBJ2-1
CDR3 protein: CASSPGGPINNEQFF
CDR3 DNA: TGTGCCAGCTCGCCGGGGGGACCGATCAACAATGAGCAGTTCTTC

V gene: TRBV7-2
CDR3 length: 9
D gene: .
clone size: .
J gene: TRBJ2-3
CDR3 protein: CTSGDTQYF
CDR3 DNA: TGCACTAGTGGAGATACGCAGTATTTT

V gene: TRBV6-6
CDR3 length: 15
D gene: .
clone size: .
J gene: TRBJ2-2
CDR3 protein: CASRRGFANTGELFF
CDR3 DNA: TGTGCCAGCAGGCGGGGTTTCGCGAACACCGGGGAGCTGTTTTTT

V gene: TRBV7-2
CDR3 length: 13
D gene: .
clone size: few
J gene: TRBJ2-7
CDR3 protein: CASSADRTYEQYF
CDR3 DNA: TGTGCCAGCAGCGCCGACAGGACGTACGAGCAGTACTTC

V gene: TRBV7-2
CDR3 length: 16
D gene: .
clone size: .
J gene: TRBJ2-1
CDR3 protein: CASSPPQASSYNEQFF
CDR3 DNA: TGTGCCAGCAGCCCTCCCCAGGCTAGCTCCTACAATGAGCAGTTCTTC

V gene: TRBV12-2
CDR3 length: 16
D gene: .
clone size: .
J gene: TRBJ2-5
CDR3 protein: CASRLVGGAGQETQYF
CDR3 DNA: TGTGCAAGTCGCTTAGTGGGTGGGGCAGGTCAAGAGACCCAGTACTTC

V gene: TRBV7-9
CDR3 length: 15
D gene: .
clone size: .
J gene: TRBJ1-4
CDR3 protein: CASSLGGGTFEKLFF
CDR3 DNA: TGTGCCAGCAGCTTAGGTGGCGGGACATTTGAAAAACTGTTTTTT

V gene: TRBV6-5
CDR3 length: 13
D gene: .
clone size: .
J gene: TRBJ1-2
CDR3 protein: CASSPGRGSRYTF
CDR3 DNA: TGTGCCAGCAGTCCCGGACGGGGGTCACGCTACACCTTC

V gene: TRBV4-2
CDR3 length: 16
D gene: .
clone size: .
J gene: TRBJ1-3
CDR3 protein: CASSQGPNLSGNTIYF
CDR3 DNA: TGTGCCAGCAGCCAAGGACCGAACCTCTCTGGAAACACCATATATTTT

V gene: TRBV4-3
CDR3 length: 14
D gene: .
clone size: .
J gene: TRBJ1-2
CDR3 protein: CASSTVEGFYGYTF
CDR3 DNA: TGCGCCAGCAGCACTGTAGAGGGGTTCTATGGCTACACCTTC

V gene: TRBV7-2
CDR3 length: 16
D gene: TRBD1
clone size: .
J gene: TRBJ1-5
CDR3 protein: CASSLLSGQLNQPQHF
CDR3 DNA: TGTGCCAGCAGCTTACTATCGGGACAGCTAAATCAGCCCCAGCATTTT

V gene: TRBV7-3
CDR3 length: 13
D gene: .
clone size: once
J gene: TRBJ1-1
CDR3 protein: CASSFQGNTEAFF
CDR3 DNA: TGTGCCAGCAGCTTCCAGGGGAACACTGAAGCTTTCTTT

V gene: TRBV6-6
CDR3 length: 13
D gene: .
clone size: .
J gene: TRBJ1-4
CDR3 protein: CASNSQGHEKLFF
CDR3 DNA: TGTGCCTCCAACAGCCAGGGGCATGAAAAACTGTTTTTT

V gene: TRBV5-6
CDR3 length: 16
D gene: .
clone size: .
J gene: TRBJ1-6
CDR3 protein: CASSLEGVGVYSPLHF
CDR3 DNA: TGTGCCAGCAGCTTGGAAGGGGTAGGAGTTTATTCACCCCTCCACTTT

V gene: TRBV30
CDR3 length: 11
D gene: .
clone size: .
J gene: TRBJ2-5
CDR3 protein: CAWDVGETQYF
CDR3 DNA: TGTGCCTGGGACGTTGGGGAGACCCAGTACTTC

V gene: TRBV5-1
CDR3 length: 13
D gene: .
clone size: few
J gene: TRBJ1-1
CDR3 protein: CASSLTGITEAFF
CDR3 DNA: TGCGCCAGCAGCTTAACAGGGATCACTGAAGCTTTCTTT

V gene: TRBV7-2
CDR3 length: 14
D gene: .
clone size: .
J gene: TRBJ1-5
CDR3 protein: CASSLKRGGQPQHF
CDR3 DNA: TGTGCCAGCAGCTTAAAAAGGGGTGGCCAGCCCCAGCATTTT

V gene: TRBV5-6
CDR3 length: 13
D gene: .
clone size: few
J gene: TRBJ2-7
CDR3 protein: CASSFFTSYEQYF
CDR3 DNA: TGTGCCAGCAGCTTCTTCACCTCCTACGAGCAGTACTTC

V gene: TRBV4-1
CDR3 length: 16
D gene: .
clone size: .
J gene: TRBJ1-6
CDR3 protein: CASSQEGGLGNSPLHF
CDR3 DNA: TGCGCCAGCAGCCAAGAAGGGGGGTTGGGAAATTCACCCCTCCACTTT

V gene: TRBV7-2
CDR3 length: 15
D gene: .
clone size: .
J gene: TRBJ1-5
CDR3 protein: CASSVSGERNQPQHF
CDR3 DNA: TGTGCCAGCAGCGTTTCAGGGGAGAGGAATCAGCCCCAGCATTTT

V gene: TRBV20-1
CDR3 length: 11
D gene: .
clone size: .
J gene: TRBJ2-5
CDR3 protein: CSGQGQETQYF
CDR3 DNA: TGCAGTGGGCAGGGACAAGAGACCCAGTACTTC

V gene: TRBV2
CDR3 length: 15
D gene: TRBD2
clone size: .
J gene: TRBJ2-7
CDR3 protein: CASSIGTSGGYEQYF
CDR3 DNA: TGTGCCAGCAGCATAGGGACTAGCGGGGGCTACGAGCAGTACTTC

V gene: TRBV30
CDR3 length: 13
D gene: TRBD1
clone size: .
J gene: TRBJ1-1
CDR3 protein: CAWSLFKQGEAFF
CDR3 DNA: TGTGCCTGGAGTTTGTTCAAACAGGGGGAAGCTTTCTTT

V gene: TRBV5-1
CDR3 length: 16
D gene: TRBD1
clone size: .
J gene: TRBJ2-5
CDR3 protein: CASSVSGQGIGETQYF
CDR3 DNA: TGCGCCAGCAGCGTATCGGGACAGGGAATAGGAGAGACCCAGTACTTC

V gene: TRBV4-1
CDR3 length: 15
D gene: .
clone size: .
J gene: TRBJ1-5
CDR3 protein: CASSLGPDSNQPQHF
CDR3 DNA: TGCGCCAGCAGCCTCGGTCCAGATAGCAATCAGCCCCAGCATTTT

V gene: TRBV5-1
CDR3 length: 14
D gene: .
clone size: .
J gene: TRBJ2-2
CDR3 protein: CASSVLLNTGELFF
CDR3 DNA: TGCGCCAGCAGCGTCCTACTGAACACCGGGGAGCTGTTTTTT

V gene: TRBV5-1
CDR3 length: 14
D gene: TRBD1
clone size: .
J gene: TRBJ2-1
CDR3 protein: CASSRRQGDNEQFF
CDR3 DNA: TGCGCCAGCAGTAGACGGCAGGGGGACAATGAGCAGTTCTTC

V gene: TRBV9
CDR3 length: 17
D gene: .
clone size: .
J gene: TRBJ2-7
CDR3 protein: CASSVSAGTGSYYEQYF
CDR3 DNA: TGTGCCAGCAGCGTATCAGCGGGTACCGGGTCATACTACGAGCAGTACTTC

V gene: TRBV7-2
CDR3 length: 16
D gene: TRBD2
clone size: .
J gene: TRBJ2-1
CDR3 protein: CASSRSSGGAANEQFF
CDR3 DNA: TGTGCCAGCAGCCGGTCCAGCGGGGGGGCGGCCAATGAGCAGTTCTTC

V gene: TRBV6-1
CDR3 length: 13
D gene: .
clone size: .
J gene: TRBJ2-7
CDR3 protein: CASSELGGDEQYF
CDR3 DNA: TGTGCCAGCAGTGAACTGGGGGGCGATGAGCAGTACTTC

V gene: TRBV27
CDR3 length: 13
D gene: TRBD1
clone size: .
J gene: TRBJ1-2
CDR3 protein: CASRTDRAHGYTF
CDR3 DNA: TGTGCCAGCAGAACGGACAGGGCCCATGGCTACACCTTC

V gene: TRBV6-1
CDR3 length: 15
D gene: .
clone size: .
J gene: TRBJ1-2
CDR3 protein: CASSEAGHGSSGYTF
CDR3 DNA: TGTGCCAGCAGTGAAGCCGGCCACGGTTCGAGTGGCTACACCTTC

V gene: TRBV7-2
CDR3 length: 13
D gene: TRBD1
clone size: once
J gene: TRBJ1-1
CDR3 protein: CASSLTGVTEAFF
CDR3 DNA: TGTGCCAGCAGCTTAACAGGGGTAACTGAAGCTTTCTTT

V gene: TRBV7-6
CDR3 length: 13
D gene: .
clone size: .
J gene: TRBJ2-2
CDR3 protein: CASSRINAGELFF
CDR3 DNA: TGTGCCAGCAGCCGTATCAATGCCGGGGAGCTGTTTTTT

V gene: TRBV7-9
CDR3 length: 14
D gene: TRBD1
clone size: .
J gene: TRBJ1-1
CDR3 protein: CASSRGQGYTEAFF
CDR3 DNA: TGTGCCAGCAGCCGGGGACAGGGTTACACTGAAGCTTTCTTT

V gene: TRBV5-1
CDR3 length: 15
D gene: .
clone size: .
J gene: TRBJ2-6
CDR3 protein: CASGAGRSGANVLTF
CDR3 DNA: TGCGCCAGCGGGGCGGGGAGGAGCGGGGCCAACGTCCTGACTTTC